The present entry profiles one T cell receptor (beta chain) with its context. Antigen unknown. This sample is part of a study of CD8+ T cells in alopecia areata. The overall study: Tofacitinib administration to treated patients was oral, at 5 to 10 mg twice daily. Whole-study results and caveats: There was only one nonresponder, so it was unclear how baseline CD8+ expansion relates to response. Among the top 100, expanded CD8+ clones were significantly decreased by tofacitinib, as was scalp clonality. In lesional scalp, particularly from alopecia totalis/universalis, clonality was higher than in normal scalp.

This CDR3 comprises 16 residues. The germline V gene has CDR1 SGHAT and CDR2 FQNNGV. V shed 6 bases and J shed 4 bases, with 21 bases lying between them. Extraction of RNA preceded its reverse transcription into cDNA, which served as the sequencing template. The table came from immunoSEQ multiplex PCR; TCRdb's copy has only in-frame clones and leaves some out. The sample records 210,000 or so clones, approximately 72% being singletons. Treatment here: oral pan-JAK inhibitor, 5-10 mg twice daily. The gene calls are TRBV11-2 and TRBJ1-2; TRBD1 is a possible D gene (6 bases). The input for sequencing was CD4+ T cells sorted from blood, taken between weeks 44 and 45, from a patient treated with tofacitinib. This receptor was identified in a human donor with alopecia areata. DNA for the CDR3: TGTGCCAGCAGACGCCTACAGGGCCCACCATCCTATGGCTACACCTTC. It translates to CASRRLQGPPSYGYTF.